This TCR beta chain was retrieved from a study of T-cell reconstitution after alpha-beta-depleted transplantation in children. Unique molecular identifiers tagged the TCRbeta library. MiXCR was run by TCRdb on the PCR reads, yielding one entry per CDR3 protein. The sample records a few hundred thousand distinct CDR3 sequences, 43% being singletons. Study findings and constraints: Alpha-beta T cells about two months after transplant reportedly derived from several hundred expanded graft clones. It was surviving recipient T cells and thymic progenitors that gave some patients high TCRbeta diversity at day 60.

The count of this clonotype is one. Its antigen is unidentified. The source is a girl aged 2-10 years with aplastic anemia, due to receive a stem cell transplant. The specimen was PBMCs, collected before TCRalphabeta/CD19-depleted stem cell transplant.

The DNA for the CDR3 is TGTGCCAGCAGCGCTCGGGACTACTACGAGCAGTACTTC. This codes for CASSARDYYEQYF. V is TRBV12-3 or TRBV12-4 and J is TRBJ2-7, with 7 positions matching TRBD2. Losses at the gene ends were 6 bases for V and 3 bases for J; bases not matched to a gene: 5. CDR3 length: 13 amino acids.